The entry that follows covers one TCR beta chain sequence. Its target is unknown. Germline lookup yields CDR1 LGHNA and CDR2 YNFKEQ. The CDR3 length is 15 residues. V was shortened by 1 base and J by 7 bases, with 14 bases between the two germline ends. The data stem from a study of T-cell memory formation after mild COVID-19. Study details: TCR clustering was largely donor specific. Findings of the study overall: Clones that contracted clustered mainly in CM and EM if CD4+ and in EMRA if CD8+. The study detected some responding clones in pre-infection memory, suggesting cross-reactive memory joined.

TCRdb reprocessed the 5' RACE reads via MiXCR and lists one record per CDR3 protein. The table has some 300,000 distinct CDR3 sequences, 20% to 25% seen once. V gene TRBV4-2 combines with J gene TRBJ2-1; D ambiguous. This sequence originates from a man younger than 35 who had mild COVID-19 (a few samples of this study predate the infection). Cell type and time point are not known. Sequencing used PBMCs or a T cell subset sorted from them (not recorded which). For the CDR3, the DNA is TGTGCCAGCAGCCAAGGACAAACTCCGTGGAATGAGCAGTTCTTC. Its protein product is CASSQGQTPWNEQFF.